The 27 T cell receptor beta chains reported below all come from one sample, sequenced in a study of shared clonotypes between healthy human individuals. Naive CD8 cells comprised CD45RO-negative, CCR7-positively selected cells, excluding terminally differentiated effector memory CD45RA+ cells. Measured with immunoSEQ multiplex PCR; TCRdb has only the in-frame clones, and not every one. The table has under 600,000 clones, more than 95% seen once. The sequenced material came from naive CD8+ T cells sorted from blood. The receptors shown here come from a man aged 30 to 45 in good health.

V gene TRBV7-6 combines with J gene TRBJ2-7, with D possibly being TRBD2 (5 bases). Germline V gene data show CDR1 as SGHVS and CDR2 as FNYEAQ. This CDR3 is built from 12 residues. The ends were cut back, 4 bases at V and 2 bases at J, with 6 bases in the middle. The CDR3 here is CASSSGTYEQYF. Here the CDR3 DNA reads TGTGCCAGCAGCTCCGGGACCTACGAGCAGTACTTC.

The chain carries TRBV29-1 and TRBJ1-4; D gene uncertain. Trimming removed 3 bases at V and 5 bases at J, with 4 bases between. The CDR3 consists of 11 residues. Germline values: CDR1 SQVTM, CDR2 ANQGSEA. The CDR3 sequence is CSVEKNEKLFF. Here the CDR3 DNA reads TGCAGCGTTGAGAAGAATGAAAAACTGTTTTTT.

The J gene is TRBJ2-2, the V gene TRBV11-3, with TRBD1 as a possible D gene (6 bases). In germline, CDR1 is SGHNT, CDR2 YENEEA. The V gene lost 4 bases and the J gene lost 6 bases, with 9 bases spanning the gap. CDR3 length: 13 amino acids. CDR3 in amino acids: CASSYRDPGELFF. DNA for the CDR3: TGTGCCAGCAGCTACAGGGATCCCGGGGAGCTGTTTTTT. The full variable domain, completed using reference TRBV11-3 and TRBJ2-2, is EAGVVQSPRYKIIEKKQPVAFWCNPISGHNTLYWYLQNLGQGPELLIRYENEEAVDDSQLPKDRFSAERLKGVDSTLKIQPAELGDSAVYLCASSYRDPGELFFGEGSRLTVL.

This clone was detected only once. This rearrangement joins TRBV4-1 to TRBJ2-2, with D perhaps TRBD1 or TRBD2 (6 bases each). Per germline, CDR1 MGHRA and CDR2 YSYEKL. This CDR3 comprises 15 residues. V lost 4 bases to trimming and J lost 7 bases, with 16 bases between them. The CDR3, as DNA: TGCGCCAGCAGCCCAAGACAGGAGGGGAGCGGGGAGCTGTTTTTT. It is translated as CASSPRQEGSGELFF.

The V call is TRBV7-9, the J call TRBJ1-1, with 9 nucleotides matching TRBD1. Germline trimming cut 4 bases from V and 8 bases from J; bases unmatched to any gene: 5. Germline V CDR1 and CDR2: SEHNR, FQNEAQ (reference sequence). This CDR3 has 13 residues. The CDR3 reads CASSYWTGEEAFF. For the CDR3, the DNA is TGTGCCAGCAGCTACTGGACAGGGGAAGAAGCTTTCTTT.

This chain joins TRBV27 and TRBJ2-1; D not resolved. The CDR3 spans 12 residues. Trimming removed 3 bases at V and 6 bases at J, with 6 bases between. Germline-derived CDR1 and CDR2 are MNHEY and SMNVEV (reference sequence). CDR3 bases: TGTGCCAGCAGTTTTCCAAGCAATGAGCAGTTCTTC. Residues: CASSFPSNEQFF.

The chain carries TRBV27 and TRBJ2-5; 13 nucleotides align to TRBD2. Germline CDR1 is MNHEY and CDR2 is SMNVEV (reference sequence). This CDR3 region has 15 residues. The V and J ends lost 3 bases and 7 bases, in that order; junction bases with no gene match: 5. CDR3 nucleotides: TGTGCCAGCAGTTTGACTAGCGGGAGGCAGGGGACCCAGTACTTC. Its translation: CASSLTSGRQGTQYF.

As concerns this clone: Additional DNA sequences in this sample encode the identical CDR3. The chain is built from TRBV7-9 and TRBJ1-1; 9 nucleotides align to TRBD1. Looked up from germline, CDR1 is SEHNR and CDR2 is FQNEAQ (reference sequence). The V and J ends lost 1 base and 3 bases, in that order; junction bases with no gene match: 0. This CDR3 is built from 14 residues. CDR3 DNA sequence: TGTGCCAGCAGCTTAGGACAGGGGGACACTGAAGCTTTCTTT. Its protein is CASSLGQGDTEAFF.

This CDR3 is CASQSFMNTEAFF. The DNA for the CDR3 is TGTGCCAGTCAGTCTTTTATGAACACTGAAGCTTTCTTT. J is TRBJ1-1 and V is TRBV7-9; D not resolved. This CDR3 contains 13 residues. Trimming stripped 9 bases from V and 0 bases from J, with 11 bases between. CDR1 and CDR2 from the germline V gene are SEHNR and FQNEAQ (reference sequence).

This chain connects TRBV4-1 to TRBJ2-1; 8 bases are a match to TRBD2. The junction had 3 bases not matched to a gene; V was cut back by 2 bases and J by 0 bases. Germline values: CDR1 MGHRA, CDR2 YSYEKL. The CDR3 length is 16 residues. CDR3 nucleotide sequence: TGCGCCAGCAGCCAACTAGCGGGTAGCTCCTACAATGAGCAGTTCTTC. Translated: CASSQLAGSSYNEQFF.

As to this clone: Because the CDR3's place on the DNA is in doubt, the DNA is left out and the CDR3 is given as listed by TCRdb. The gene calls are TRBV11-2 and TRBJ2-1. Per germline, CDR1 SGHAT and CDR2 FQNNGV. The CDR3 length is 14 residues, termini included. CDR3 protein: CASSLVFGTGSPVF.

The rearrangement joins TRBV6-5 to TRBJ1-1, with a weak D call TRBD1 (6 bases). The ends were cut back, 2 bases at V and 9 bases at J, with 13 bases in the middle. Germline values: CDR1 MNHEY, CDR2 SVGAGI. The length of the CDR3 is 13 residues. CDR3 residues: CASSYLEGVQAFF. As DNA, the CDR3 is TGTGCCAGCAGTTACCTAGAGGGGGTTCAAGCTTTCTTT.

This clone showed up just once. The V and J genes are TRBV4-1 and TRBJ2-7; D is ambiguous. Germline CDR1 reads MGHRA; CDR2 reads YSYEKL. Trimming took 3 bases from V and 3 from J, leaving 9 bases between them. This CDR3 comprises 13 residues. The CDR3 sequence is CASSHPSNYEQYF. The CDR3 coding sequence is TGCGCCAGCAGCCATCCCAGTAACTACGAGCAGTACTTC.

The gene calls are TRBV27 and TRBJ1-1, with D possibly TRBD1 on 5 matching bases. Germline lookup yields CDR1 MNHEY and CDR2 SMNVEV (reference sequence). V was clipped by 3 bases and J by 1 base, with 12 bases between them. CDR3 length: 15 residues. This chain's CDR3 is CASSLGWGKNTEAFF. CDR3 DNA: TGTGCCAGCAGTTTGGGTTGGGGGAAGAACACTGAAGCTTTCTTT.

This clone has more than one count but fewer than ten. The sample carries other DNA sequences with the same CDR3. V gene TRBV18 combines with J gene TRBJ2-3; D is uncertain. CDR1 is KGHSH, CDR2 LQKENI, per germline. CDR3 length: 13 residues. V lost 0 bases to trimming and J lost 0 bases, with 1 base between them. The CDR3 here is CASSPPSTDTQYF. As DNA, the CDR3 is TGTGCCAGCTCACCACCCAGCACAGATACGCAGTATTTT.

The genes are TRBV6-5 and TRBJ2-2; maybe TRBD1 (5 bases). The CDR3 has 14 residues. CDR1 MNHEY and CDR2 SVGAGI come from the germline V gene. The V and J ends lost 2 bases and 3 bases respectively, with 7 bases between them. The CDR3 reads CASSYKGDTGELFF. CDR3 bases: TGTGCCAGCAGTTACAAAGGGGACACCGGGGAGCTGTTTTTT.

V and J are TRBV11-2 and TRBJ2-7; either TRBD1 or TRBD2 may fit D (6 bases each). Germline V gene sequence: CDR1 SGHAT, CDR2 FQNNGV. The germline V and J ends were trimmed by 3 bases and 7 bases, with 19 bases remaining between them. This CDR3 is built from 15 residues. The CDR3 DNA is TGTGCCAGCAGCTTTCCGGGAGAGGGCACAGGGGAGCAGTACTTC. Amino acid sequence: CASSFPGEGTGEQYF.

The rearrangement links TRBV5-3 to TRBJ2-7; TRBD1 or TRBD2 may be the D gene (5 bases each). TRBV5-3 is flagged as an ORF with uncertain function. The CDR3 consists of 12 residues. V lost 10 bases, J lost 7 bases, and 18 bases lay in between. The CDR3 here is CAPRRGSVEQYF. The CDR3 DNA follows: TGTGCCCCCCGACGGGGCTCGGTGGAGCAGTACTTC.

This chain joins TRBV15 and TRBJ2-7, with a tentative D call TRBD2 (7 bases). There are 16 residues in the CDR3. CDR1 LNHNV and CDR2 YYDKDF come from the germline V gene (reference sequence). Trimming left V 8 bases short and J 1 base short, with 21 bases between. The CDR3 protein is CATLKTSGGRSYEQYF. The CDR3 coding sequence is TGTGCCACCTTAAAAACGTCGGGGGGCCGATCCTACGAGCAGTACTTC.

V and J are TRBV7-6 and TRBJ2-7, with D hard to call. V was cut by 5 bases and J by 5 bases, with 13 bases left in between. The germline CDR1 and CDR2 sequences are SGHVS and FNYEAQ. The CDR3 extends over 13 amino acids. The CDR3, as DNA: TGTGCCAGCAGCCCCCATGGTTTCCACGAGCAGTACTTC. Residues: CASSPHGFHEQYF.

V is TRBV20-1 and J is TRBJ2-7; tentatively, D is TRBD2 (5 bases). Germline V gene lookup returns CDR1 DFQATT and CDR2 SNEGSKA (reference sequence). Trimming took off 6 bases at V and 6 bases at J, with 12 bases between the two ends. The CDR3 length is 11 residues. CDR3 in DNA: TGCAGTGCCACGGAGGTGAGCGAGCAGTACTTC. Translating it yields CSATEVSEQYF.

This CDR3 reads CASSLEAYTFYEQYF. The DNA of the CDR3 is TGCGCCAGCAGCCTGGAGGCGTACACTTTCTACGAGCAGTACTTC. This chain links TRBV5-1 with TRBJ2-7; tentative D call: TRBD2 (5 bases). Germline V CDR1 and CDR2: SGHRS, YFSETQ. CDR3 size: 15 residues. V was trimmed by 4 bases and J by 3 bases, leaving 17 bases between them.

V and J are TRBV6-1 and TRBJ1-3, with 9 bases that match TRBD1. V lost 1 base and J lost 2; bases outside the gene matches: 15. Germline-derived CDR1 and CDR2 are MNHNS and SASEGT. This CDR3 region has 20 residues. CDR3 coding DNA: TGTGCCAGCAGTGAAGTGAGGCCGTACCGGACAGGGGTGACTGGAAACACCATATATTTT. It codes for CASSEVRPYRTGVTGNTIYF.

The chain's CDR3 is CASSASGEWAELFF. In DNA, the CDR3 is TGTGCCAGCAGCGCGTCAGGGGAGTGGGCTGAGCTGTTTTTT. The rearrangement joins TRBV7-9 to TRBJ2-2; tentatively, D is TRBD1 (6 bases). This CDR3 spans 14 amino acids. The V and J ends lost 5 bases and 11 bases respectively, with 18 bases between them. Germline V gene data show CDR1 as SEHNR and CDR2 as FQNEAQ (reference sequence).

The chain employs TRBV27 and TRBJ2-7; 9 bases agree with TRBD1. V shed 3 bases and J 3 bases; nucleotides not matched to a gene: 6. CDR1 MNHEY and CDR2 SMNVEV come from the germline V gene (reference sequence). The CDR3 has 15 residues. The CDR3 DNA reads as TGTGCCAGCAGTTTTTCGGGACAGGGTTTCTACGAGCAGTACTTC. Its protein product is CASSFSGQGFYEQYF.

V gene TRBV11-2 combines with J gene TRBJ1-3; no definite D call. CDR3 length: 16 residues. Germline values: CDR1 SGHAT, CDR2 FQNNGV. Trimming cost V 0 bases and J 0 bases, with 9 bases left between them. This chain's CDR3 is CASSLDTFSSGNTIYF. The CDR3 nucleotides are TGTGCCAGCAGCTTAGACACGTTCAGCTCTGGAAACACCATATATTTT.

This chain's CDR3 is CASSPSIAVSYNEQFF. In DNA, the CDR3 is TGTGCCAGCAGCCCTTCTATAGCGGTCTCCTACAATGAGCAGTTCTTC. The chain uses TRBV14 and TRBJ2-1, with a tentative D call TRBD2 (6 bases). The germline CDR1 and CDR2 sequences are SGHDN and FVKESK. The CDR3 covers 16 residues. The ends were cut back, 4 bases at V and 0 bases at J, with 13 bases in the middle. Combining the CDR3 with reference TRBV14 and TRBJ2-1 gives the whole variable domain EAGVTQFPSHSVIEKGQTVTLRCDPISGHDNLYWYRRVMGKEIKFLLHFVKESKQDESGMPNNRFLAERTGGTYSTLKVQPAELEDSGVYFCASSPSIAVSYNEQFFGPGTRLTVL.